This entry describes one TCR beta chain. Antigen: not known. The germline V and J ends were trimmed by 5 bases and 8 bases, with 18 bases remaining between them. This CDR3 has 15 amino acids. In germline, CDR1 is SEHNR, CDR2 FQNEAQ (reference sequence). The data were obtained in a study of T cells in Graves' hyperthyroidism and ophthalmopathy. Overall study findings and caveats: A model using 13 V-J features told ophthalmopathy apart from stable hyperthyroidism. Blood also held most thyroid clonotypes expanded beyond 0.001.

The study excluded patients with uncontrolled infection, other autoimmune disease, pregnancy or lactation. The study based diagnoses on clinical symptoms, serum thyroxine and TRAb, thyroid ultrasound and orbital computed tomography. Amplified TCR beta CDR3 regions derived from RNA transcripts. When the TCR CDR3 underwent first-round RT-PCR, the HTBI primer set was used. TCRdb re-called the multiplex PCR reads through MiXCR, storing one row per CDR3 protein. The sample lists hundreds of thousands of distinct CDR3 sequences, 38% occurring once. The genes are TRBV7-9 and TRBJ1-4, with no clear D. This receptor was taken from a man aged 18 to 29 with Graves' hyperthyroidism. Material: blood. DNA of the CDR3: TGTGCCAGCAGCCGTGGACTTACCAGAGGCGAAAAACTGTTTTTT. Its translation is CASSRGLTRGEKLFF. The full variable domain, completed using reference TRBV7-9 and TRBJ1-4, is DTGVSQNPRHKITKRGQNVTFRCDPISEHNRLYWYRQTLGQGPEFLTYFQNEAQLEKSRLLSDRFSAERPKGSFSTLEIQRTEQGDSAMYLCASSRGLTRGEKLFFGSGTQLSVL.